The rows below give T cell receptor beta chains drawn from one sample of a study of cytomegalovirus exposure and HLA in healthy donors. Libraries were prepared by immunoSEQ multiplex PCR; TCRdb keeps only in-frame clonotypes and omits some of them. Its clone listing holds about 130,000 clones. The source material was PBMCs. These receptors originate from a woman aged 60-75 years in good health and CMV-seronegative. The CDR3 runs from the conserved cysteine through the conserved F or W. Fields, in order: J gene, D gene, V gene, CDR3 DNA, CDR3 protein. D genes are given only for firm matches.

TRBJ2-3 TRBD2 TRBV7-3 TGTGCCAGCAGCGCTAGCGGGGTCACAGATACGCAGTATTTT CASSASGVTDTQYF
TRBJ2-7 NA TRBV28 TGTGCCAGCAGCTCGCCTCGGACTATCTCCGCCGAGCAGTACTTC CASSSPRTISAEQYF
TRBJ1-2 TRBD1 TRBV7-9 TGTGCCAGCAGCTTGACAGGGGGCGGCTATGGCTACACCTTC CASSLTGGGYGYTF
TRBJ1-5 TRBD1 TRBV19 TGTGCCAGCCTCCGGCGGGGACAGCTGAGCAATCAGCCCCAGCATTTT CASLRRGQLSNQPQHF
TRBJ2-1 NA TRBV2 TGTGCCAGCAGTGCTTTGGGCTCCCTGGAGCAGTTCTTC CASSALGSLEQFF
TRBJ1-1 TRBD1 TRBV5-4 TGTGCCAGCAGCCTGGGACAGGGGGGTGTGAACACTGAAGCTTTCTTT CASSLGQGGVNTEAFF
TRBJ1-1 TRBD1 TRBV19 TGTGCCAGTAGTATAGGGGACAGGGTCACTGAAGCTTTCTTT CASSIGDRVTEAFF
TRBJ1-4 NA TRBV29-1 TGCAGCGTTTTCGGACAGCCTAATGAAAAACTGTTTTTT CSVFGQPNEKLFF
TRBJ2-5 TRBD2 TRBV5-1 TGCGCCAGCAGCAGATGGACTAGCGGTTTAACCCAAGAGACCCAGTACTTC CASSRWTSGLTQETQYF
TRBJ2-7 NA TRBV6-1 TGTGCCAGCAATGGACATCATATCCTCTCCTACGAGCAGTACTTC CASNGHHILSYEQYF
TRBJ2-1 NA TRBV19 TGTGCCAGTAGTATCTGGCGGAGAAATGAGCAGTTCTTC CASSIWRRNEQFF
TRBJ1-1 NA TRBV2 TGTGCCACCCGCGCACAGGACACTGAAGCTTTCTTT CATRAQDTEAFF
TRBJ1-2 NA TRBV29-1 TGCAGCGTTTACGGTACTATCGGCTACGGCTACACCTTC CSVYGTIGYGYTF
TRBJ2-7 NA TRBV27 TGTGCCAGCAGTTTTCAGAACCCGACCTACGAGCAGTACTTC CASSFQNPTYEQYF
TRBJ2-7 TRBD2 TRBV5-1 TGCGCCAGCAGCTTGGACGGGGGGTCGACCTACGAGCAGTACTTC CASSLDGGSTYEQYF
TRBJ1-2 NA TRBV5-4 TGTGCCAGCAGCCCCCGCCGCGGGGAGGGCGGCTATGGCTACACCTTC CASSPRRGEGGYGYTF
TRBJ2-7 NA TRBV7-8 TGTGCCAGCAGCCCTCTCAGGACAGTTGCTACCTACGAGCAGTACTTC CASSPLRTVATYEQYF
TRBJ1-5 TRBD1 TRBV7-2 TGTGCCAGCAGCTATAGACAGGGTAGCAATCAGCCCCAGCATTTT CASSYRQGSNQPQHF
TRBJ2-7 TRBD1 TRBV14 TGTGCCAGCAGCCGGGGACAGGGCGGCTACGAGCAGTACTTC CASSRGQGGYEQYF
TRBJ2-1 TRBD2 TRBV5-4 TGTGCCAGCAGCTGGGGACTAGCGGGTACGACCGATGAGCAGTTCTTC CASSWGLAGTTDEQFF
TRBJ1-3 TRBD1 TRBV28 TGTGCCAGCAGTCTGGAGGGGGCGAATGGAAACACCATATATTTT CASSLEGANGNTIYF
TRBJ2-2 TRBD2 TRBV7-8 TGTGCCAGCAGCTCTATCAGTCTCGGGCTAGCGGGATTGAACACCGGGGAGCTGTTTTTT CASSSISLGLAGLNTGELFF
TRBJ1-4 TRBD1 TRBV7-9 TGTGCCAGCAGCCAAACGACAGGGTTTAATGAAAAACTGTTTTTT CASSQTTGFNEKLFF
TRBJ2-7 TRBD2 TRBV7-9 TGTGCCAGCAGCTTAGCTGCCGCGGGAGGCAACGAGCAGTACTTC CASSLAAAGGNEQYF
TRBJ2-1 TRBD1 TRBV28 TGTGCCAGCAGTAGGGACAGGCCCCTCTCCTACAATGAGCAGTTCTTC CASSRDRPLSYNEQFF
TRBJ2-7 TRBD1 TRBV5-1 TGCGCCAGCAGCCGACCGGGACAGGGGTCCTACGAGCAGTACTTC CASSRPGQGSYEQYF
TRBJ1-4 TRBD1 TRBV2 TGTGCCAGCATGGGGTGGGACAGAGCAACTAATGAAAAACTGTTTTTT CASMGWDRATNEKLFF
TRBJ1-1 NA TRBV20-1 TGCAGTGCTAGAGACGACACTGAAGCTTTCTTT CSARDDTEAFF
TRBJ2-3 NA TRBV5-1 TGCGCCAGCGAAGCAGGGCGGGGGCGCACAGATACGCAGTATTTT CASEAGRGRTDTQYF
TRBJ2-7 NA TRBV7-8 TGTGCCAGCAGCCGGAGCTACGAGCAGTACTTC CASSRSYEQYF
TRBJ1-2 TRBD1 TRBV5-4 TGTGCCAGCAGCTTGGAAACAGGGGGAGGCTACACCTTC CASSLETGGGYTF
TRBJ2-3 TRBD2 TRBV5-1 TGCGCCAGCTGCGTCCAGCGGGGCGGGGCAGATACGCAGTATTTT CASCVQRGGADTQYF
TRBJ2-2 NA TRBV4-2 TGTGCCAGCAGCCAAGACCCCCGGGAATACACCGGGCGGAGGTTTTTT CASSQDPREYTGRRFF
TRBJ2-1 TRBD2 TRBV6-1 TGTGCCAGCAGTGAACTAGCGGGAGGTTACAATGAGCAGTTCTTC CASSELAGGYNEQFF
TRBJ2-3 NA TRBV5-1 TGCGCCAGCAGCTTTGGGACTACAGATACGCAGTATTTT CASSFGTTDTQYF
TRBJ1-3 NA TRBV18 TGTGCCAGCTCACCACCGGAGGGGCCTGGAAACACCATATATTTT CASSPPEGPGNTIYF
TRBJ2-7 TRBD2 TRBV2 TGTGCCAGCAGTCCGGGACTAGCGGGTCTCAACTACGAGCAGTACTTC CASSPGLAGLNYEQYF
TRBJ2-7 NA TRBV6-5 TGTGCCAGCAGTTCCTCCAGGGCCGAGCAGTACTTC CASSSSRAEQYF
TRBJ1-2 NA TRBV2 TGTGCCACCACTCCTCACGTTAACTATGGCTACACCTTC CATTPHVNYGYTF
TRBJ2-5 TRBD1 TRBV19 TGTGCCAGTAGCAGGGGGCATATGGAGACCCAGTACTTC CASSRGHMETQYF
TRBJ2-7 NA TRBV5-1 TGCGCCAGCACAGAAGGACCAGGGTCTGGGGAGCAGTACTTC CASTEGPGSGEQYF
TRBJ2-7 NA TRBV19 TGTGCCAGTAGCCAGGGGTACGAGCAGTACTTC CASSQGYEQYF
TRBJ1-2 NA TRBV7-3 TGTGCCAGCAGCGCTAACCCGACAGGCACCTATGGCTACACCTTC CASSANPTGTYGYTF
TRBJ2-1 TRBD2 TRBV28 TGTGCCAGCACCTCGGGAGGGGACCCGAGCTCCTACAATGAGCAGTTCTTC CASTSGGDPSSYNEQFF
TRBJ2-7 NA TRBV5-5 TGTGCCAGCAGCATTGGGGGGTACCCATACGCCTACGAGCAGTACTTC CASSIGGYPYAYEQYF
TRBJ2-3 TRBD1 TRBV9 TGTGCCAGCAGCGTAGCTGGGGCAGGGGGAGATACGCAGTATTTT CASSVAGAGGDTQYF
TRBJ2-3 TRBD2 TRBV5-1 TGCGCCAGCAGCTTGGGACTAGCGGAGATCACAGATACGCAGTATTTT CASSLGLAEITDTQYF
TRBJ1-5 NA TRBV7-2 TGTGCCAGCAGCCCGACGGGACACCAGTATAGCAATCAGCCCCAGCATTTT CASSPTGHQYSNQPQHF
TRBJ2-7 NA TRBV10-3 TGTGCTACAGGGAGTGGGGACAACTACGAGCAGTACTTC CATGSGDNYEQYF
TRBJ1-2 NA TRBV10-3 TGTGCCATCAGTGATCCCGAGGGAGGCGGCTATGGCTACACCTTC CAISDPEGGGYGYTF
TRBJ1-1 NA TRBV2 TGTGCCAGCAACGCTCTCGGGAGGAACACTGAAGCTTTCTTT CASNALGRNTEAFF
TRBJ2-7 TRBD1 TRBV5-5 TGTGCCAGCAGCTGGGGACAGGGATCCTCCTACGAGCAGTACTTC CASSWGQGSSYEQYF
TRBJ2-7 TRBD1 TRBV6-5 TGTGCCAGCAGTAAATCGACAGGGTCCTACGAGCAGTACTTC CASSKSTGSYEQYF
TRBJ1-4 TRBD1 TRBV5-1 TGCGCCAGCAGAGGACAGGGGAGTGCAACTAATGAAAAACTGTTTTTT CASRGQGSATNEKLFF